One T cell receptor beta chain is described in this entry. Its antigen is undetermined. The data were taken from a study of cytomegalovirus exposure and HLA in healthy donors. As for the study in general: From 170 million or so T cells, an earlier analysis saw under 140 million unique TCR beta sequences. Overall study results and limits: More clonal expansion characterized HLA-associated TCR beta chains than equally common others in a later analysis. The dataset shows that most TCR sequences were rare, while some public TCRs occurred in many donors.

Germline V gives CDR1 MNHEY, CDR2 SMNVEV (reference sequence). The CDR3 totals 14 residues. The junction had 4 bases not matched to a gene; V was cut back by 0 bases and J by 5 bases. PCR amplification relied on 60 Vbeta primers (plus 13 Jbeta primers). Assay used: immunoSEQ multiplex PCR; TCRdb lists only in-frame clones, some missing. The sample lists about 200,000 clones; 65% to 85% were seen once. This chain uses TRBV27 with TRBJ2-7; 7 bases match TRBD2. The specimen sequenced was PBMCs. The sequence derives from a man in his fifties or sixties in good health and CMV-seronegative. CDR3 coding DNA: TGTGCCAGCAGTTTATCGGGGGGGTTCGACGAGCAGTACTTC. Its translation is CASSLSGGFDEQYF.